Below are 9 T cell receptor beta chains sequenced from a single sample in a study of T-cell memory formation after mild COVID-19. TCRdb recomputed calls from the 5' RACE reads with MiXCR, one row per CDR3 protein. This table holds around 300,000 distinct CDR3 sequences, around 8% found once. Input material: PBMCs or a T cell subset sorted from them (not recorded which). The source of these receptors is a man between 18 and 29 years old who had mild COVID-19 (a few samples of this study predate the infection). Cell type and time point are not known.

This chain connects TRBV20-1 to TRBJ2-1; 8 nucleotides match TRBD2. The J segment lost 5 bases and the V segment lost 6 bases, leaving 9 bases of the junction unmatched. This CDR3 is built from 14 residues. Germline CDR1 is DFQATT and CDR2 is SNEGSKA (reference sequence). CDR3 loop: CSASVTSDDNEQFF. DNA for the CDR3: TGCAGTGCGAGTGTGACTAGCGACGACAATGAGCAGTTCTTC.

The V call is TRBV5-8, the J call TRBJ1-6; D not resolved. Trimming took 4 bases from V and 11 from J, leaving 7 bases between them. CDR1 is SGHTS and CDR2 is YDEGEE in the germline V gene. This CDR3 comprises 11 residues. CDR3 residues: CASSPRTPLHF. The CDR3 DNA sequence: TGTGCCAGCAGCCCAAGGACACCCCTCCACTTT.

The table lists this clonotype with many counts. The J gene is TRBJ1-6, the V gene TRBV4-3; no clear D. This CDR3 is built from 14 residues. V shed 1 base and J shed 10 bases, with 11 bases lying between them. CDR1 is LGHNA, CDR2 YSLEER, per germline. CDR3 coding DNA: TGCGCCAGCAGCCAAGGATCCACCCCCTCACCCCTCCACTTT. Translation gives CASSQGSTPSPLHF.

This clonotype was seen repeatedly, ten times or more. The chain employs TRBV28 and TRBJ1-3; no reliable D call. The CDR3 runs to 11 residues. With 4 bases removed from V and 9 bases from J, the gap between germline ends came to 7 bases. Germline CDR1 and CDR2: MDHEN and SYDVKM. The DNA of the CDR3 is TGTGCCAGCAGTTACAGAAGCACCATATATTTT. It translates to CASSYRSTIYF.

The chain combines TRBV19 with TRBJ1-1; D gene unclear. Germline values: CDR1 LNHDA, CDR2 SQIVND (reference sequence). The CDR3 is 14 amino acids. V lost 1 base and J lost 1, with 7 bases in between. CDR3 DNA: TGTGCCAGTAGTATAGGCCAGCCGAACACTGAAGCTTTCTTT. It codes for CASSIGQPNTEAFF.

Ten or more counts support this clonotype. The J gene is TRBJ2-7, the V gene TRBV19, with D tentatively TRBD1 or TRBD2 (6 bases each). Germline V gene data show CDR1 as LNHDA and CDR2 as SQIVND (reference sequence). V was trimmed by 5 bases and J by 0 bases, leaving 17 bases between them. The length of the CDR3 is 16 residues. This CDR3 reads CASSLDRTTSSYEQYF. CDR3 in DNA: TGTGCCAGTAGTCTCGACAGGACTACCTCCTCCTACGAGCAGTACTTC.

This clonotype was seen a handful of times. The chain links TRBV6-1 to TRBJ2-1; 11 nucleotides agree with TRBD2. V lost 6 bases, J lost 6 bases, and 7 bases stayed unmatched. Germline V gene lookup returns CDR1 MNHNS and CDR2 SASEGT. This CDR3 comprises 15 residues. CDR3 DNA: TGTGCCAGCAGGAGCCGGACTAGCGGGCTCAATGAGCAGTTCTTC. Protein product: CASRSRTSGLNEQFF.

Many counts were recorded for this clonotype. The chain is built from TRBV6-5 and TRBJ2-4, with TRBD1 identical over 10 bases. V dropped 0 bases and J dropped 8; count of bases not matched to a gene: 1. CDR1 MNHEY and CDR2 SVGAGI come from the germline V gene. CDR3 length equals 14 residues. The CDR3 is CASSYSGTGDIQYF. The CDR3 nucleotides read TGTGCCAGCAGTTACTCGGGGACAGGGGACATTCAGTACTTC.

In this sample, this clonotype turned up many times. The rearrangement joins TRBV9 to TRBJ2-2; 10 nucleotides match TRBD1. This CDR3 contains 16 residues. Trimming removed 4 bases from V and 3 bases from J; junction bases left unmatched: 6. Germline V gives CDR1 SGDLS, CDR2 YYNGEE. CDR3 residues: CASSPGQGGDTGELFF. The CDR3 DNA follows: TGTGCCAGCAGCCCCGGACAGGGGGGGGACACCGGGGAGCTGTTTTTT.